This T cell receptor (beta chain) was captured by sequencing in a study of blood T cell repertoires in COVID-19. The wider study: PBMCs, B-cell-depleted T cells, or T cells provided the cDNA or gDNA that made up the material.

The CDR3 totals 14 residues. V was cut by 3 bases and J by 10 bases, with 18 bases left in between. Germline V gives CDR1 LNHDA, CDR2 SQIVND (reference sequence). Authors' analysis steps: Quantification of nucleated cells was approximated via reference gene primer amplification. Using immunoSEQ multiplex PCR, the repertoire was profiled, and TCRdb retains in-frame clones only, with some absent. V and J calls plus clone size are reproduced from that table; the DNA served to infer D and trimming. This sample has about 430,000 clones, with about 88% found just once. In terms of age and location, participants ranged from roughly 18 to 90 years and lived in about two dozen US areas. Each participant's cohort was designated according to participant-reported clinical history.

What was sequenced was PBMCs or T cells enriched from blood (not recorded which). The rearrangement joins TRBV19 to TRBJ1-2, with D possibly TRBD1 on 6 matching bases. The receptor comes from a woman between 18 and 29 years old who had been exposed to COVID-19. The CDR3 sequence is CASSMLQGGWDYTF. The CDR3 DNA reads TGTGCCAGTAGTATGTTACAGGGCGGTTGGGACTACACCTTC.